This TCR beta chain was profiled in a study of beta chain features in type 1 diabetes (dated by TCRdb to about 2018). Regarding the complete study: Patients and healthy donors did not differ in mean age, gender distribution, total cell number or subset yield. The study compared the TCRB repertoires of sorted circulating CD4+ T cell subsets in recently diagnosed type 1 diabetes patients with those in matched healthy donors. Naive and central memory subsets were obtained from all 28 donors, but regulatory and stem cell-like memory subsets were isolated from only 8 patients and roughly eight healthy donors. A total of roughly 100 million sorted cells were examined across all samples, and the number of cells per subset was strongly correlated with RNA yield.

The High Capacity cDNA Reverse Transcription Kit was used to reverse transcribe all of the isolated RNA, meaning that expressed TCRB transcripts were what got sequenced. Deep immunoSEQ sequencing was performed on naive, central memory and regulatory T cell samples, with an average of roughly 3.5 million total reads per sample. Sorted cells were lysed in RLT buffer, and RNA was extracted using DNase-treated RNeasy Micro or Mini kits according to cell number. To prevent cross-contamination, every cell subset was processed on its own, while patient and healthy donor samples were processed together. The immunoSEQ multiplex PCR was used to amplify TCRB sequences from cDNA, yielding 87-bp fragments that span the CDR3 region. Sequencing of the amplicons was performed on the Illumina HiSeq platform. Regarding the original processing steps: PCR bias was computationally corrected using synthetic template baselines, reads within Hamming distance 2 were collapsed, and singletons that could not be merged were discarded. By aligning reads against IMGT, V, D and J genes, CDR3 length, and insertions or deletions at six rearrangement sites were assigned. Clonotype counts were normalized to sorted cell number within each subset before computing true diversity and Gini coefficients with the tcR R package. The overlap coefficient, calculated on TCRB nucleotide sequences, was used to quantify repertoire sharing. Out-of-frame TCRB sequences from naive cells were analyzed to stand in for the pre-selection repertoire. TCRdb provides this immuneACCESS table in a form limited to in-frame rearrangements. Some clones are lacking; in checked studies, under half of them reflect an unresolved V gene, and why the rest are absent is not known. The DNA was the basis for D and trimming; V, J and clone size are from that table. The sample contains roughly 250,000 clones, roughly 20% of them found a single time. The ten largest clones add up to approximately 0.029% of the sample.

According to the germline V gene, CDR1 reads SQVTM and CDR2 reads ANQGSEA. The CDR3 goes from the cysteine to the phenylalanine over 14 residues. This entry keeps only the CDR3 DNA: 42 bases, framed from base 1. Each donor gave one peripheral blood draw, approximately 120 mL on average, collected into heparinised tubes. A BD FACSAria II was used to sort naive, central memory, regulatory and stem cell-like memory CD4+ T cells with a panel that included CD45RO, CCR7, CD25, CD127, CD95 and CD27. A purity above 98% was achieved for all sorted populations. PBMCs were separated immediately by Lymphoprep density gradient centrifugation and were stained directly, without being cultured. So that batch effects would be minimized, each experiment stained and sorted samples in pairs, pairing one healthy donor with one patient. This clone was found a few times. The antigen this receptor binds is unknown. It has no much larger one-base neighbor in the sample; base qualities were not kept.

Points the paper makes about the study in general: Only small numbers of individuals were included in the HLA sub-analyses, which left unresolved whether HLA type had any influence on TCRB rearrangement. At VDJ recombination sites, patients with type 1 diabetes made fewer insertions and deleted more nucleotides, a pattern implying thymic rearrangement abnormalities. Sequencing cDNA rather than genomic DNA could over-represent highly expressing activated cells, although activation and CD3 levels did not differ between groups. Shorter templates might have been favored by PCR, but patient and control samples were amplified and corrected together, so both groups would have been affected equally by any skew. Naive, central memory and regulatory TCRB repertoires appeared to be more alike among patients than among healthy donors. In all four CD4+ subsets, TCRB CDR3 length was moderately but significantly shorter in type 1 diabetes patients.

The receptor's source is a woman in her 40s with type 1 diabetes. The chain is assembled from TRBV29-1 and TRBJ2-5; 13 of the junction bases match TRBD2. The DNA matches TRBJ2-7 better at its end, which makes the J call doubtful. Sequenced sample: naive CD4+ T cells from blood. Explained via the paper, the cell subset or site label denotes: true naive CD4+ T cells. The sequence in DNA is TGCAGCGTGGCTCGGACTAGCGGGAGCTACGAGCAGTACTTC. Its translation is CSVARTSGSYEQYF.